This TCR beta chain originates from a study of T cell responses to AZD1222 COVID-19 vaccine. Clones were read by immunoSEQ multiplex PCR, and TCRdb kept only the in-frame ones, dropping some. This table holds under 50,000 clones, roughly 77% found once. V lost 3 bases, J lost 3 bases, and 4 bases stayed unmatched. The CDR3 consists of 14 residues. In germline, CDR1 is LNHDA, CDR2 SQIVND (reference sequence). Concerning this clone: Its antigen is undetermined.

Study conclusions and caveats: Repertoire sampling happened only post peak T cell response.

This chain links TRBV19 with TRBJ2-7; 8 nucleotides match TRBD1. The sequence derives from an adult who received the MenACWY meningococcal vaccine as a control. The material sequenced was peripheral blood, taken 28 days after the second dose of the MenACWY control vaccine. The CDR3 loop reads CASSITTGGYEQYF. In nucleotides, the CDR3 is TGTGCCAGTAGTATTACTACAGGGGGCTACGAGCAGTACTTC.